These T cell receptor beta chains were read from a single sample in a study of T-cell reconstitution after alpha-beta-depleted transplantation in children. TCRdb passed the PCR reads through MiXCR, listing each CDR3 protein once. Of about 980,000 distinct CDR3 sequences in the sample, around 30% were seen once. Sample: PBMCs, mostly from graft donor cells, taken 360 days after TCRalphabeta/CD19-depleted stem cell transplant. The receptor source for this set is a boy younger than two who had a stem cell transplant for SCID, so the T cells may come from the graft donor. Each CDR3 is given without its conserved first and last residue.

V	CDR3
TRBV28	ASSYQTRGQY
TRBV7-9	ASSLGQGSQDQPQH
TRBV20-1	SASPGTTSGAQY
TRBV2	ASSVGQGYNEQF
TRBV4-1	ASLRRQGADEQF
TRBV5-1	ASSGDRVGLEQF
TRBV28	ASSWIPEPQTNEKLF
TRBV20-1	SAPGTGVTEAF
TRBV4-3	ASSPGLISYEQY
TRBV12-3/TRBV12-4	ASRPTGSNYGYT
TRBV5-1	ASSLVVLAGRTPDTQY
TRBV18	ASSPRGSANTGELF
TRBV2	ASSLLAGQNEQY
TRBV7-3	ASSLIGSGGATDTQY
TRBV29-1	SVPGMNSYNEQF
TRBV5-1	ASSPSWTGPYEQY
TRBV2	ASTPTGALLTEAF
TRBV5-1	ASSPEKLYEQY
TRBV30	AWSLGIKRLTYEQY
TRBV4-1	ASSLLVRGLSTDEQF
TRBV29-1	SVEEPTSPTQY
TRBV4-3	ASSHGGVGSPLH
TRBV3-1	ASSQAYTGRSSYEQY
TRBV5-1	ASSSGLAGGPYQETQY
TRBV9	ASSYDYSQGYT
TRBV12-3/TRBV12-4	ASTSGTRRNTGELF
TRBV29-1	SVVGDVYEQY
TRBV9	ASSEGQGGSNYGYT
TRBV4-1	ASSPGQTSYYGYT
TRBV4-3	ASSQVGQRGAKRIPNEQF
TRBV20-1	SARGRWETQY
TRBV4-3	ASSQYPGLTNTGELF
TRBV5-1	ASSLGEASYEQY
TRBV7-9	ASSFSAGGSYNEQF
TRBV18	ASSLHLAADEQF
TRBV24-1	ATSDSRRINQPQH
TRBV20-1	SARGGGRLIREQY
TRBV12-3/TRBV12-4	ASSLLARGLSTEAF
TRBV29-1	SAFPGPSNTEAF
TRBV12-3/TRBV12-4	ASRRWTDTQY
TRBV5-5	ASSFFGGYGYGYT
TRBV29-1	SAIGTGGAWDTEAF
TRBV4-1	ASSQRGTGTGELF
TRBV6-5	ASSFPGQPDYEQY
TRBV5-5	ASSLPSPAGTDTQY
TRBV12-3/TRBV12-4	ASTPGQTSNQPQH
TRBV27	ASKILGGETQY
TRBV4-2	ASSQDRGRPPEDTQY
TRBV12-3/TRBV12-4	ASSPDRARTDTQY
TRBV7-8	ASSPQLAIHTDTQY